This TCR beta chain was profiled in a study of cytomegalovirus exposure and HLA in healthy donors. Study in general: A later analysis reported the same platform for the 100 to 150 validation repertoires and the roughly 650 first-cohort repertoires.

Note on this clone: Its target is not known.

Study-wide results and caveats: In vitro experiments confirmed that a few CMV-associated chains were specific for CMV antigens. The study flagged approximately 180 TCR beta chains as cytomegalovirus-associated.

TCRdb's copy holds only in-frame clones and misses some; the assay was immunoSEQ multiplex PCR. The sample includes around 60,000 clones, under 95% of them seen just once. The origin of this receptor is a woman aged 18-29 years in good health and CMV-seronegative. Sequenced material: PBMCs.

The CDR3 here is CASSQAGRLAGVSTQYF. The CDR3 DNA follows: TGCGCCAGCAGCCAAGCTGGTCGCCTAGCGGGAGTATCTACGCAGTATTTT. The gene calls are TRBV4-1 and TRBJ2-3; 10 bases agree with TRBD2. The CDR3 totals 17 residues. J was trimmed by 8 bases and V by 1 base; bases with no gene match: 12. Germline V gene sequence: CDR1 MGHRA, CDR2 YSYEKL.